This TCR beta chain was captured by sequencing in a study of CD8 T cells in Susac syndrome. The CDR3 has 18 amino acids. With V trimmed by 2 bases and J by 2 bases, 11 bases remained unmatched. Germline V gene sequence: CDR1 SGHTA, CDR2 FQGTGA. cDNA came from around 0.5 to 1 ug RNA primed by random hexamers. One entry per CDR3 protein results from TCRdb running MiXCR on the immunoSEQ multiplex PCR reads. The sample has about 130,000 distinct CDR3 sequences; more than 80% are singletons. The J gene is TRBJ1-1, the V gene TRBV7-3; TRBD1 aligns across 10 bases. The receptor was isolated from a human donor with multiple sclerosis. The sequenced sample consisted of CD8+ T cells from PBMCs. The CDR3 sequence is CASSLLGFGTGENTEAFF. The DNA of the CDR3 is TGTGCCAGCAGCTTATTAGGGTTTGGGACAGGGGAAAACACTGAAGCTTTCTTT. Full variable domain (missing parts from reference TRBV7-3 and TRBJ1-1): GAGVSQTPSNKVTEKGKYVELRCDPISGHTALYWYRQSLGQGPEFLIYFQGTGAADDSGLPNDRFFAVRPEGSVSTLKIQRTERGDSAVYLCASSLLGFGTGENTEAFFGQGTRLTVV.